What follows are 11 T cell receptor beta chains derived from one specimen sequenced in a study of CD8+ T cells in alopecia areata. Following extraction, RNA underwent reverse transcription to cDNA, which served as the sequencing template. Sequencing was performed with immunoSEQ multiplex PCR; in TCRdb, only in-frame clones are kept and a portion is missing. Of about 270,000 clones in the sample, over 45% were seen once. Treatment in this sample: oral pan-JAK inhibitor, 5-10 mg twice daily. The sequencing used CD4+ T cells sorted from blood, collected at week 52, from a patient treated with tofacitinib. The receptors here all came from a human donor with alopecia areata.

The chain uses TRBV5-1 and TRBJ2-1; TRBD1 aligns across 8 bases. Germline V gene lookup returns CDR1 SGHRS and CDR2 YFSETQ. Germline trimming cut 2 bases from V and 1 base from J; bases unmatched to any gene: 2. This CDR3 has 15 amino acids. CDR3 in DNA: TGCGCCAGCAGCTTTACAGGGGGGTCCTACAATGAGCAGTTCTTC. This codes for CASSFTGGSYNEQFF.

The table lists this clone with a few counts. This rearrangement joins TRBV20-1 to TRBJ2-1; weak D call: TRBD1 (6 bases). Germline-derived CDR1 and CDR2 are DFQATT and SNEGSKA (reference sequence). The CDR3 runs 11 residues. Trimming cost V 2 bases and J 10 bases, with 9 bases left between them. The CDR3 DNA sequence: TGCAGTGCTAGACGTGGACAGGAGCAGTTCTTC. This translates into CSARRGQEQFF.

This clone was recorded a few times. The chain links TRBV29-1 to TRBJ2-3, with D possibly TRBD2 on 5 matching bases. There are 12 residues in the CDR3. CDR1 and CDR2 (germline): SQVTM, ANQGSEA. Between the trimmed V and J ends, which lost 3 bases and 4 bases, there was a span of 8 bases. CDR3 sequence reads: CSVEEVSDTQYF. CDR3 nucleotides: TGCAGCGTTGAGGAGGTCTCAGATACGCAGTATTTT.

The rearrangement joins TRBV18 to TRBJ2-7, with D hard to call. This CDR3 region has 17 residues. The V gene's germline CDR1 is KGHSH and CDR2 LQKENI. The V gene lost 3 bases and the J gene lost 0 bases, with 18 bases spanning the gap. CDR3 sequence (DNA): TGTGCCAGCTCACCCCTGGCGGCTGGGCTATTCTCCTACGAGCAGTACTTC. This codes for CASSPLAAGLFSYEQYF.

As DNA, the CDR3 is TGCACCTTCCCGGACAGGGCGGATTCACCCCTCCACTTT. Translation: CTFPDRADSPLHF. V and J are TRBV1 and TRBJ1-6; the tabulated D call, TRBD1, remains unverified against the DNA. TRBV1 is a known pseudogene. This CDR3 has 13 residues.

This clone came up once. The gene calls are TRBV4-1 and TRBJ2-5, with D uncertain. CDR1 is MGHRA, CDR2 YSYEKL, per germline. This CDR3 is 12 amino acids long. V gave up 1 base and J gave up 4 bases, with 4 bases separating them. The CDR3 sequence is CASSQVRETQYF. The CDR3 bases are TGCGCCAGCAGCCAAGTTCGAGAGACCCAGTACTTC.

The CDR3 coding sequence is TGCAGCGTTGAAGAGCGGACAGGGGATACTGAAGCTTTCTTT. It is translated as CSVEERTGDTEAFF. The gene calls are TRBV29-1 and TRBJ1-1, with 9 bases that match TRBD1. CDR1 is SQVTM, CDR2 ANQGSEA, per germline. This CDR3 is built from 14 residues. Germline trimming cut 0 bases from V and 5 bases from J; bases unmatched to any gene: 4.

The rearrangement links TRBV9 to TRBJ1-1, with D unclear. Between the trimmed V and J ends, which lost 2 bases and 2 bases, there was a span of 13 bases. The CDR3 sequence is 15 residues long. The V gene's germline CDR1 is SGDLS and CDR2 YYNGEE. The chain's CDR3 is CASSVGRGLNTEAFF. The CDR3 DNA reads TGTGCCAGCAGCGTTGGGCGGGGTCTCAACACTGAAGCTTTCTTT.

The chain has TRBV5-1 and TRBJ2-3, with 9 bases aligning to TRBD2. The CDR3 totals 15 residues. With 4 bases clipped from V and 1 base from J, the junction kept 4 bases outside the gene matches. Looked up from germline, CDR1 is SGHRS and CDR2 is YFSETQ. The CDR3 coding sequence is TGCGCCAGCAGCGTAGCGGGGGACCGCACAGATACGCAGTATTTT. As protein: CASSVAGDRTDTQYF. The full variable domain, in which reference TRBV5-1 and TRBJ2-3 provide the parts outside the CDR3, is KAGVTQTPRYLIKTRGQQVTLSCSPISGHRSVSWYQQTPGQGLQFLFEYFSETQRNKGNFPGRFSGRQFSNSRSEMNVSTLELGDSALYLCASSVAGDRTDTQYFGPGTRLTVL.

The CDR3 sequence: CASSGANGGPETQYF. The CDR3 DNA follows: TGTGCCAGCAGCGGGGCCAACGGGGGTCCCGAGACCCAGTACTTC. This sequence joins TRBV5-4 and TRBJ2-5; TRBD2 might be the D (6 bases). CDR3 size: 15 residues. Germline V lookup: CDR1 SGHNT, CDR2 YYREEE (reference sequence). V lost 4 bases to trimming and J lost 5 bases, with 18 bases between them. Complete variable domain (other parts from reference TRBV5-4 and TRBJ2-5): ETGVTQSPTHLIKTRGQQVTLRCSSQSGHNTVSWYQQALGQGPQFIFQYYREEENGRGNFPPRFSGLQFPNYSSELNVNALELDDSALYLCASSGANGGPETQYFGPGTRLLVL.

The count of this clone is one. V is TRBV6-5 and J is TRBJ2-4; D possibly corresponds to TRBD2 (6 bases). From germline, CDR1 is MNHEY and CDR2 SVGAGI. Between the trimmed V and J ends, which lost 6 bases and 0 bases, there was a span of 12 bases. The CDR3 has 15 amino acids. CDR3 loop: CASRRTGLAKNIQYF. In nucleotides, the CDR3 is TGTGCCAGCAGACGAACGGGACTAGCCAAAAACATTCAGTACTTC.